This TCR beta chain was sequenced for a study of shared clonotypes between healthy human individuals. TCRdb keeps only in-frame clones here, not all; method: immunoSEQ multiplex PCR. The top ten hold roughly 0.13% of the sample, which has over 2 million clones, roughly 95% seen once. Concerning this clone: Other DNA sequences within the sample encode an identical CDR3.

V dropped 4 bases and J dropped 5 bases, with 5 bases sitting between them. Germline values: CDR1 SGHAT, CDR2 FQNNGV. CDR3 length equals 11 residues. The clonotype originates from a man aged 18 to 35 in good health. The chain uses TRBV11-2 and TRBJ2-5; D remains ambiguous. Sequencing input: naive CD4+ T cells sorted from blood. Subset noted: CD45RA+ positively selected. The CDR3 loop reads CASSSAETQYF. CDR3 coding DNA: TGTGCCAGCAGCTCCGCGGAGACCCAGTACTTC.